Below, 22 T cell receptor beta chains from the same sample are listed, as sequenced in a study of regulatory T cells in long-lasting Graves disease. Sample time point: newly diagnosed GD, antithyroid drugs for less than 3 months. RNA isolated from PBMCs was used to make the TCR library. Construction of TCR beta libraries relied on iRepertoire HTBI primers and on Arm-PCR targeting CDR3 regions. In TCRdb, the multiplex PCR reads were re-called with MiXCR into one record per CDR3 protein. The table includes fewer than 350,000 distinct CDR3 sequences, 15% to 20% detected once. Sequenced here: peripheral blood mononuclear cells (PBMCs), sampled at new diagnosis, from a patient treated with antithyroid drugs. Receptor source: a female donor with Graves disease.

This clonotype appeared once. J is TRBJ2-7 and V is TRBV2; 8 nucleotides line up with TRBD2. This CDR3 has 16 amino acids. CDR1 and CDR2 from the germline V gene are SNHLY and FYNNEI. Trimming took 6 bases from V and 3 from J; bases not matched to a gene: 13. In DNA, the CDR3 is TGTGCCAGCAGCCTAGGTCCGGGACTAGAGAACTACGAGCAGTACTTC. It translates to CASSLGPGLENYEQYF.

This clonotype appeared a few times. The J gene is TRBJ1-5, the V gene TRBV19, with 8 bases lining up with TRBD1. The CDR3 is 18 amino acids. Trimming removed 8 bases from V and 0 bases from J; junction bases left unmatched: 15. From germline, CDR1 is LNHDA and CDR2 SQIVND (reference sequence). CDR3 nucleotide sequence: TGTGCCAGTGACATGGGCAGGGGGCTCTTCTATAGCAATCAGCCCCAGCATTTT. It specifies CASDMGRGLFYSNQPQHF.

This clonotype was counted at least ten times. The chain is built from TRBV28 and TRBJ2-2; D is ambiguous. Germline CDR1 and CDR2: MDHEN and SYDVKM. This CDR3 contains 16 residues. The V and J ends lost 4 bases and 5 bases respectively, with 17 bases between them. CDR3 sequence (DNA): TGTGCCAGCAGTTCCGTCGCTCAGAGTTGGACCGGGGAGCTGTTTTTT. Protein product: CASSSVAQSWTGELFF. The full variable domain, in which reference TRBV28 and TRBJ2-2 provide the parts outside the CDR3, is DVKVTQSSRYLVKRTGEKVFLECVQDMDHENMFWYRQDPGLGLRLIYFSYDVKMKEKGDIPEGYSVSREKKERFSLILESASTNQTSMYLCASSSVAQSWTGELFFGEGSRLTVL.

This clonotype showed up many times. The chain joins TRBV11-1 to TRBJ2-3; TRBD2 matches at 7 bases. Trimming removed 5 bases from V and 6 bases from J; junction bases left unmatched: 8. From germline, CDR1 is SGHAT and CDR2 FQDESV (reference sequence). The CDR3 length is 14 residues. Here the CDR3 DNA reads TGTGCCAGCAGCCCCGGGGGGACCGCGGATACGCAGTATTTT. Translating it yields CASSPGGTADTQYF.

In this sample, this clonotype turned up once. The chain combines TRBV28 with TRBJ2-7; weak D call: TRBD1 (6 bases). The CDR3 is made up of 14 amino acids. V lost 5 bases and J lost 3, with 14 bases in between. From germline, CDR1 is MDHEN and CDR2 SYDVKM. CDR3 sequence reads: CASSLGTLNYEQYF. The CDR3 DNA sequence: TGTGCCAGCAGTCTGGGGACACTGAACTACGAGCAGTACTTC.

This clonotype has ten or more counts. In DNA, the CDR3 is TGTGCCAGCTCACCAGATAGGTGGGGCGAGCAGTACTTC. Residues: CASSPDRWGEQYF. The chain has TRBV18 and TRBJ2-7, with D unresolved. Trimming cost V 2 bases and J 6 bases, with 11 bases left between them. This CDR3 has 13 amino acids. In germline, CDR1 is KGHSH, CDR2 LQKENI.

This clonotype was counted ten times or more. The rearrangement links TRBV11-3 to TRBJ2-1; D is undetermined. The CDR3 is 15 amino acids. CDR1 and CDR2 from the germline V gene are SGHNT and YENEEA. The V and J ends lost 2 bases and 0 bases respectively, with 8 bases between them. The CDR3 nucleotides read TGTGCCAGCAGCTTACAGACCAGCTCCTACAATGAGCAGTTCTTC. Translating it yields CASSLQTSSYNEQFF.

J is TRBJ1-5 and V is TRBV2, with a tentative D call TRBD1 (5 bases). The CDR3 contains 15 residues. Germline V gene data show CDR1 as SNHLY and CDR2 as FYNNEI. The ends were cut back, 0 bases at V and 4 bases at J, with 10 bases in the middle. In DNA form, the CDR3 reads TGTGCCAGCAGTGAAGCTGCGGGGGGAAATCAGCCCCAGCATTTT. Encoded protein: CASSEAAGGNQPQHF.

This rearrangement joins TRBV7-9 to TRBJ2-3; weak D call: TRBD1 (6 bases). Germline CDR1 and CDR2: SEHNR and FQNEAQ (reference sequence). V lost 6 bases and J lost 0, with 19 bases in between. This CDR3 region has 17 residues. This CDR3 reads CASSPRVGTTSTDTQYF. In nucleotides, the CDR3 is TGTGCCAGCAGTCCCAGGGTTGGGACAACTAGCACAGATACGCAGTATTTT.

In its sample, this clonotype was seen many times. V usage is TRBV12-3 or TRBV12-4 and J usage is TRBJ2-1, with 8 nucleotides matching TRBD1. This CDR3 is 13 amino acids long. Trimming removed 1 base from V and 12 bases from J; junction bases left unmatched: 5. The CDR3 sequence is CASSLGTGIGQFF. Here the CDR3 DNA reads TGTGCCAGCAGTTTAGGGACAGGGATTGGGCAGTTCTTC.

This clonotype was detected ten times or more. The chain has TRBV19 and TRBJ2-1, with D possibly TRBD2 on 6 matching bases. Trimming shortened V by 3 bases and J by 8 bases, and 14 bases separated the two germline ends. The CDR3 contains 14 residues. CDR1 and CDR2 from the germline V gene are LNHDA and SQIVND (reference sequence). CDR3 protein: CASSIGSGSYEQFF. In DNA form, the CDR3 reads TGTGCCAGTAGTATTGGTTCCGGGAGTTATGAGCAGTTCTTC.

This rearrangement joins TRBV5-1 to TRBJ2-7, with 10 bases aligning to TRBD1. V lost 3 bases, J lost 2 bases, and 2 bases stayed unmatched. Looked up from germline, CDR1 is SGHRS and CDR2 is YFSETQ. The CDR3 totals 14 residues. CDR3 in amino acids: CASSWGTGAYEQYF. As DNA, the CDR3 is TGCGCCAGCAGCTGGGGGACAGGGGCCTACGAGCAGTACTTC.

This chain links TRBV11-2 with TRBJ2-5; 10 nucleotides agree with TRBD1. Germline CDR1 reads SGHAT; CDR2 reads FQNNGV. Germline trimming cut 4 bases from V and 4 bases from J; bases unmatched to any gene: 9. The CDR3 sequence is 16 residues long. The DNA for the CDR3 is TGTGCCAGCAGCTCGTTATCGACAGGGGGCGGAGAGACCCAGTACTTC. This codes for CASSSLSTGGGETQYF.

This clonotype occurred a few times. A much larger clone differs from this one at a single base, so this may be a read error. V usage is TRBV18 and J usage is TRBJ1-1; D is undetermined. Germline CDR1 KGHSH, CDR2 LQKENI. The CDR3 has 14 amino acids. The CDR3 DNA follows: TGTGCCAGCTCACCACCAGGGAGGAACACTGAAGCTTCCTTT. It codes for CASSPPGRNTEASF.

To note about this clonotype: The likely explanation is a read error, given a far larger clone one base away. CDR3 in amino acids: CASSRAGGGAYNEQFF. CDR3 DNA: TGTGCCAGCAGTCGGGCGGGAGGGGGTGCCTACAATGAGCAGTTCTTC. The chain recombines TRBV11-2 with TRBJ2-1; 9 bases fit TRBD2. The V gene's germline CDR1 is SGHAT and CDR2 FQNNGV. CDR3 length: 16 residues. V was pared by 6 bases and J by 2 bases, with 8 bases of the junction left unmatched.

In this sample, this clonotype turned up a few times. The V gene is TRBV6-1, the J gene TRBJ2-7; a possible D gene is TRBD1 (5 bases). This CDR3 is 13 amino acids long. The ends were cut back, 5 bases at V and 2 bases at J, with 10 bases in the middle. The V gene's germline CDR1 is MNHNS and CDR2 SASEGT. CDR3 coding DNA: TGTGCCAGCAGTAACGACAGACCCTACGAGCAGTACTTC. Translated, it gives CASSNDRPYEQYF.

This clonotype was seen a few times. An end of the junction does not agree with germline; a read error may underlie this. For the CDR3, the DNA is TGTGCCTTCCTCGACCGACAAATTAACTTC. Translating it yields CAFLDRQINF. V is TRBV30 and J is TRBJ2-7; D call uncertain. Germline CDR1 is GTSNPN and CDR2 is SVGIG (reference sequence). The length of the CDR3 is 10 residues.

This clonotype was counted between two and nine times. This chain links TRBV10-3 with TRBJ1-3; TRBD1 agrees at 7 bases. The CDR3 spans 17 residues. V lost 5 bases, J lost 0 bases, and 10 bases stayed unmatched. Looked up from germline, CDR1 is ENHRY and CDR2 is SYGVKD. CDR3 protein: CAISNIPQGYSGNTIYF. CDR3 sequence (DNA): TGTGCCATCAGTAATATACCACAGGGGTACTCTGGAAACACCATATATTTT.

This clonotype has only a few counts. The chain employs TRBV29-1 and TRBJ2-7, with a tentative D call TRBD1 (5 bases). The CDR3 sequence is 13 residues long. The V gene's germline CDR1 is SQVTM and CDR2 ANQGSEA. V was clipped by 5 bases and J by 2 bases, with 13 bases between them. CDR3 protein: CSVLLQDTYEQYF. The CDR3 DNA reads as TGCAGCGTTTTACTACAGGACACCTACGAGCAGTACTTC.

The table lists this clonotype with many counts. The chain links TRBV29-1 to TRBJ2-3, with D perhaps being TRBD1 or TRBD2 (5 bases each). Germline lookup yields CDR1 SQVTM and CDR2 ANQGSEA. CDR3 length: 14 residues. Trimming took off 1 base at V and 6 bases at J, with 14 bases between the two ends. CDR3 in DNA: TGCAGCGTTGAAGTCCCTCCGGGGACCGATACGCAGTATTTT. Translated: CSVEVPPGTDTQYF.

This clonotype was detected many times. The chain links TRBV28 to TRBJ2-7; the D call may be TRBD1 or TRBD2 (5 bases each). This CDR3 is built from 16 residues. Trimming took off 2 bases at V and 5 bases at J, with 19 bases between the two ends. CDR1 is MDHEN, CDR2 SYDVKM, per germline. CDR3 bases: TGTGCCAGCAGTTTACAAGGGACGGAGTTTAGGGACGAGCAGTACTTC. Protein: CASSLQGTEFRDEQYF.

The CDR3: CASSVGNRDYGYTF. Here the CDR3 DNA reads TGTGCCAGCAGCGTCGGTAACAGGGACTATGGCTACACCTTC. V gene TRBV9 combines with J gene TRBJ1-2, with a weak D call TRBD1 (6 bases). V was shortened by 2 bases and J by 3 bases, with 11 bases between the two germline ends. This CDR3 has 14 amino acids. Germline CDR1 SGDLS, CDR2 YYNGEE.